These 20 T cell receptor beta chains came from one sample sequenced in a study of blood T cell repertoires in COVID-19. Sequencing was performed with immunoSEQ multiplex PCR; in TCRdb, only in-frame clones are kept and a portion is missing. The sample contains 150,000 to 200,000 clones, around 85% of which appear only once. Material: peripheral blood. The receptors derive from a man in his fifties or sixties with acute or convalescent COVID-19.

The chain links TRBV6-5 to TRBJ2-3; weak D call: TRBD2 (6 bases). The germline V gene has CDR1 MNHEY and CDR2 SVGAGI. V was cut by 0 bases and J by 6 bases, with 16 bases left in between. The CDR3 consists of 16 residues. CDR3 DNA sequence: TGTGCCAGCAGTTACTCGGCGACTAGAGGGAGTGATACGCAGTATTTT. It specifies CASSYSATRGSDTQYF.

This sequence joins TRBV11-2 and TRBJ1-5; 9 bases fit TRBD1. Germline V CDR1 and CDR2: SGHAT, FQNNGV. The J segment lost 0 bases and the V segment lost 4 bases, leaving 4 bases of the junction unmatched. This CDR3 has 16 residues. The chain's CDR3 is CASSSGTGNSNQPQHF. In nucleotides, the CDR3 is TGTGCCAGCAGCTCAGGGACAGGGAATAGCAATCAGCCCCAGCATTTT.

V gene TRBV28 combines with J gene TRBJ1-2, with 8 bases aligning to TRBD1. The CDR3 loop spans 18 amino acids. The trim removed 5 bases at V and 4 bases at J, leaving 18 bases unmatched. Germline V gene lookup returns CDR1 MDHEN and CDR2 SYDVKM. CDR3 amino acids: CASSPQIGGRGRRYGYTF. The CDR3 DNA is TGTGCCAGCAGTCCACAAATTGGAGGCAGGGGGCGCCGCTATGGCTACACCTTC.

This clone was observed a few times. V gene TRBV11-3 combines with J gene TRBJ1-1; 7 nucleotides line up with TRBD1. The CDR3 loop spans 13 amino acids. The V segment lost 3 bases and the J segment 6 bases; nucleotides outside the gene matches: 4. From germline, CDR1 is SGHNT and CDR2 YENEEA. The CDR3: CASSFGQGAEAFF. The CDR3 region has the DNA TGTGCCAGCAGCTTTGGGCAGGGGGCTGAAGCTTTCTTT.

The chain uses TRBV5-4 and TRBJ2-3; TRBD2 aligns across 8 bases. The CDR3 is 15 residues long. V shed 3 bases, J shed 1 base, and the junction held 4 bases outside the gene matches. Germline CDR1 and CDR2: SGHNT and YYREEE (reference sequence). The CDR3 loop reads CASSWSGLGTDTQYF. DNA for the CDR3: TGTGCCAGCAGCTGGTCGGGACTAGGCACAGATACGCAGTATTTT.

This chain uses TRBV13 with TRBJ2-5; 11 nucleotides agree with TRBD1. This CDR3 contains 15 residues. V was pared by 5 bases and J by 2 bases, with 4 bases of the junction left unmatched. Germline assignment: CDR1 PRHDT and CDR2 FYEKMQ (reference sequence). In DNA, the CDR3 is TGTGCCAGCAGCATCCGGGACAGGGGGCAAGAGACCCAGTACTTC. This translates into CASSIRDRGQETQYF.

The genes are TRBV28 and TRBJ1-2, with a weak D call TRBD1 (6 bases). The CDR3 runs to 13 residues. CDR1 and CDR2 from the germline V gene are MDHEN and SYDVKM. V lost 5 bases and J 3 bases, leaving 10 bases between the germline ends. CDR3 sequence: CASSQGWDYGYTF. The CDR3 DNA reads TGTGCCAGCAGTCAGGGGTGGGACTATGGCTACACCTTC.

The chain has TRBV9 and TRBJ2-1; 12 nucleotides align to TRBD2. The CDR3 has 15 amino acids. CDR1 and CDR2 (germline): SGDLS, YYNGEE. The ends lost 3 bases at V and 8 bases at J; junction bases unmatched: 6. CDR3 residues: CASSARLAGVHEQFF. The CDR3 DNA reads as TGTGCCAGCAGCGCACGACTAGCGGGAGTCCATGAGCAGTTCTTC.

This chain uses TRBV2 with TRBJ2-1, with D maybe TRBD2 (5 bases). This CDR3 comprises 16 residues. The germline gives CDR1 SNHLY, CDR2 FYNNEI. V was trimmed by 6 bases and J by 4 bases, leaving 19 bases between them. The CDR3 coding sequence is TGTGCCAGCAGAGATATGTTCAGGCGGGTATACAATGAGCAGTTCTTC. Translation gives CASRDMFRRVYNEQFF.

The chain combines TRBV6-2 or TRBV6-3 with TRBJ1-2; 8 bases map to TRBD1. Germline loops: CDR1 MNHEY, CDR2 SVGEGT. The CDR3 length is 14 residues. V trimming: 2 bases; J trimming: 8 bases; junction bases outside the gene matches: 7. This chain's CDR3 is CASSYPGQGEGYTF. The CDR3 DNA reads TGTGCCAGCAGTTACCCTGGACAGGGAGAGGGCTACACCTTC.

The gene calls are TRBV5-1 and TRBJ2-2; D is perhaps TRBD1 (6 bases). Germline CDR1 and CDR2: SGHRS and YFSETQ. The CDR3 is made up of 17 amino acids. Trimming pared 5 bases from V and 5 bases from J, leaving 22 bases between. This chain's CDR3 is CASRAGGGLETTGELFF. CDR3 DNA sequence: TGCGCCAGCAGGGCTGGGGGCGGACTGGAGACGACCGGGGAGCTGTTTTTT. The variable domain in full, with the rest retrieved from reference TRBV5-1 and TRBJ2-2, is KAGVTQTPRYLIKTRGQQVTLSCSPISGHRSVSWYQQTPGQGLQFLFEYFSETQRNKGNFPGRFSGRQFSNSRSEMNVSTLELGDSALYLCASRAGGGLETTGELFFGEGSRLTVL.

CDR3 coding DNA: TGTGCCAGCTCACCCGCGCGGGAGGTCCCCGAGCAGTACTTC. Translating gives CASSPAREVPEQYF. This chain joins TRBV18 and TRBJ2-7; 8 bases align to TRBD2. The germline CDR1 and CDR2 sequences are KGHSH and LQKENI. The V gene end was trimmed by 3 bases and the J gene end by 6 bases; junction bases not matched to a gene: 7. The CDR3 contains 14 residues.

The chain couples TRBV7-9 to TRBJ1-3; D might be TRBD1 (5 bases). Trimming shortened V by 3 bases and J by 4 bases, and 16 bases separated the two germline ends. The CDR3 consists of 16 residues. Germline CDR1 reads SEHNR; CDR2 reads FQNEAQ (reference sequence). The CDR3 DNA follows: TGTGCCAGCAGCTTCATATCGGGAGGGGCCGGAAACACCATATATTTT. It is translated as CASSFISGGAGNTIYF.

This clone occurred once. The J gene is TRBJ1-2, the V gene TRBV4-1; D is possibly TRBD1 (6 bases). The CDR3 sequence is 16 residues long. Trimming stripped 2 bases from V and 2 bases from J, with 15 bases between. Germline CDR1 is MGHRA and CDR2 is YSYEKL. CDR3: CASSQNIDRTNYGYTF. In DNA, the CDR3 is TGCGCCAGCAGCCAAAACATCGACAGGACCAACTATGGCTACACCTTC.

The J gene is TRBJ1-2, the V gene TRBV7-9, with D possibly matching TRBD1 (6 bases). The V end lost 5 bases, the J end lost 2 bases, and 15 bases lay between the germline ends. CDR3 size: 15 residues. Germline loops: CDR1 SEHNR, CDR2 FQNEAQ (reference sequence). Here the CDR3 DNA reads TGTGCCAGCAGCCGAACGACAGGCGGGAACTATGGCTACACCTTC. The encoded protein is CASSRTTGGNYGYTF.

The chain links TRBV3-1 (or the pseudogene TRBV3-2) to TRBJ1-2; a possible D gene is TRBD1 (6 bases). The V gene's germline CDR1 is LGHDT and CDR2 YNNKEL (reference sequence). This CDR3 comprises 14 residues. V shed 4 bases and J shed 3 bases, with 12 bases lying between them. The CDR3 DNA is TGTGCCAGCAGCCCTACAGGGCTGGACTATGGCTACACCTTC. Amino acids: CASSPTGLDYGYTF.

The CDR3 region is CSALRGEKLFF. CDR3 DNA sequence: TGCAGTGCGCTAAGGGGCGAAAAACTGTTTTTT. V gene TRBV20-1 combines with J gene TRBJ1-4; a weak D match, TRBD1 (5 bases). Trimming took 6 bases from V and 8 from J, leaving 10 bases between them. The CDR3 contains 11 residues. Per germline, CDR1 DFQATT and CDR2 SNEGSKA (reference sequence).

This clone was seen once. This sequence joins TRBV11-2 and TRBJ2-2; maybe TRBD2 (5 bases). V was pared by 5 bases and J by 3 bases, with 10 bases between. CDR1 and CDR2 from the germline V gene are SGHAT and FQNNGV. The CDR3 sequence is 14 residues long. The DNA for the CDR3 is TGTGCCAGCAGCCCCCGGACTCACACCGGGGAGCTGTTTTTT. This translates into CASSPRTHTGELFF.

The chain combines TRBV9 with TRBJ2-7; 7 bases agree with TRBD1. V trimming: 1 base; J trimming: 2 bases; junction bases outside the gene matches: 3. Per germline, CDR1 SGDLS and CDR2 YYNGEE. This CDR3 spans 14 amino acids. The CDR3 nucleotides are TGTGCCAGCAGCGTACAGGGGGTTCCCTACGAGCAGTACTTC. Protein sequence: CASSVQGVPYEQYF.

As DNA, the CDR3 is TGTGCCAGCAGCTTGAGGGGGACTGGAAACACCATATATTTT. Translating gives CASSLRGTGNTIYF. This rearrangement joins TRBV13 to TRBJ1-3; D possibly corresponds to TRBD1 (6 bases). V shed 3 bases and J shed 2 bases, with 8 bases lying between them. The CDR3 spans 14 residues. CDR1 and CDR2 (germline): PRHDT, FYEKMQ (reference sequence).